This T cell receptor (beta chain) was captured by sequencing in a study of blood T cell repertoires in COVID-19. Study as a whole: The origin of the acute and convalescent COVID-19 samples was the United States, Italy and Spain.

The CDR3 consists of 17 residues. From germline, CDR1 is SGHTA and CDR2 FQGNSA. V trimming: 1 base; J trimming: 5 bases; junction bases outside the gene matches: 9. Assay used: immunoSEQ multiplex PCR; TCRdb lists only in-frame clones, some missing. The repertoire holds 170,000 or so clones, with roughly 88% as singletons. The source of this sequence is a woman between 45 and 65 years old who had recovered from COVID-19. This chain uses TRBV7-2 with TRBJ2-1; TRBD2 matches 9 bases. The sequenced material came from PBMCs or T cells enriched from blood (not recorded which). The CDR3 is CASSLGGAGGLNNEQFF. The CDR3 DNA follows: TGTGCCAGCAGCTTAGGGGGAGCGGGGGGACTTAACAATGAGCAGTTCTTC.